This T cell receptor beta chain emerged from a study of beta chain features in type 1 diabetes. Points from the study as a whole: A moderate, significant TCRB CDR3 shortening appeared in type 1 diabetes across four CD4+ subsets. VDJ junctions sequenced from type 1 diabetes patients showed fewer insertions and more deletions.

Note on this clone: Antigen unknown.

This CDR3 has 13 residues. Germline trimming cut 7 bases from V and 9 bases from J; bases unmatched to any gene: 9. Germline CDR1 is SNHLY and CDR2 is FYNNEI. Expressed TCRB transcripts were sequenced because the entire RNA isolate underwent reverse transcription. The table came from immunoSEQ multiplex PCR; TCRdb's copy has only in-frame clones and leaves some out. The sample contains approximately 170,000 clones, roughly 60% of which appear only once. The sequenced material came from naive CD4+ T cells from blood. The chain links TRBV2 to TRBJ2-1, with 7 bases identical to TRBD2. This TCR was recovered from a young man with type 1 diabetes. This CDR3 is CASNAGELGEQFF. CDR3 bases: TGTGCCAGCAACGCGGGGGAGCTAGGTGAGCAGTTCTTC.